These 2 T cell receptor beta chains share one sample of origin, sequenced in a study of neoadjuvant anti-PD-1 for oral cavity cancer. Measured with immunoSEQ multiplex PCR; TCRdb has only the in-frame clones, and not every one. The sample carries tens of thousands of clones, 65% to 85% recorded once. Sequenced material: PBMCs, taken before nivolumab (anti-PD-1) treatment. The source is a person aged 40-85 years with oral cavity squamous cell carcinoma.

This chain connects TRBV2 to TRBJ1-5, with TRBD1 matching over 7 bases. This CDR3 has 14 residues. V lost 2 bases, J lost 7 bases, and 5 bases stayed unmatched. Germline V gene data show CDR1 as SNHLY and CDR2 as FYNNEI. The CDR3 DNA follows: TGTGCCAGCAGTGAACAGACAGGGCAACAGCCCCAGCATTTT. Translating gives CASSEQTGQQPQHF.

The chain combines TRBV27 with TRBJ1-4; a weak D match, TRBD1 (5 bases). Trimming cost V 6 bases and J 8 bases, with 19 bases left between them. The CDR3 extends over 15 amino acids. CDR1 and CDR2 (germline): MNHEY, SMNVEV (reference sequence). The CDR3 protein is CASSSGPRVQEKLFF. The CDR3 coding sequence is TGTGCCAGCAGCTCGGGGCCCAGGGTGCAGGAAAAACTGTTTTTT.